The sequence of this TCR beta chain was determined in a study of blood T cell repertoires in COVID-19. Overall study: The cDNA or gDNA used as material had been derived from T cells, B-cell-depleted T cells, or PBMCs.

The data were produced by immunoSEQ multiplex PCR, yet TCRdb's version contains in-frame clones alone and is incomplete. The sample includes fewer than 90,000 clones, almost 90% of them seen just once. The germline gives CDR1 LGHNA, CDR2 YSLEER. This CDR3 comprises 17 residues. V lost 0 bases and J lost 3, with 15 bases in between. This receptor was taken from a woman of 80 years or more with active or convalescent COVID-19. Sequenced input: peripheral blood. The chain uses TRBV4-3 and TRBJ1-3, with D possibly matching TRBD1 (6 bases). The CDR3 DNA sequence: TGCGCCAGCAGCCAAGACCTAGGACAGCGTTATGGAAACACCATATATTTT. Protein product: CASSQDLGQRYGNTIYF.